This entry concerns a single T cell receptor (beta chain). This receptor's antigen is unknown. Base qualities are not recorded, but no much larger clone differs from it by a single base. The CDR3 goes from the cysteine to the phenylalanine over 12 residues. Only the CDR3 DNA stays, 36 bases, in frame from base 1. V sheds 6 bases and J sheds 4 bases, leaving 10 bases between their ends. CDR1 and CDR2, looked up from the germline V gene, are SGHTA and FQGNSA. This record belongs to a study of STAT5B mutations in CD4+ large granular lymphocyte leukemia (dated by TCRdb to 2022 to 2024). With respect to the entire study: Among healthy controls, the CDR3 'QG' motif was associated with a particular HLA allele. TCRbeta repertoires of CD4+ T-cell large granular lymphocyte leukemia patients were compared with those of healthy blood donors. Flow cytometry performed on FACSCanto II or FACSVerse showed that the purified fractions had more than 95% purity among lymphocytes.

The immunoSEQ assay at survey resolution was applied to genomic DNA for sequencing of TCRbeta rearrangements. Processing in the source paper ran as follows. In the TCR sequencing data, the lowest productive clonotype frequency that could be detected was 2.59 x 10-5. Only productive TCRbeta rearrangements, meaning sequences that were complete and in-frame, were kept for the analyses. Sample clonality was computed as Simpson clonality in the immunoSEQ Analyzer version 3.0. Clones were grouped by frequency into very rare, small, medium, large (1-20%) or hyperexpanded (>20%) categories. Generation probabilities were estimated with OLGA 1.2.3, V-gene circos plots were made with VDJtools, specificities were searched in VDJdb, and CDR3 motifs were identified with GLIPH. TCRdb carries this immuneACCESS record with in-frame sequences only. Its versions omit some clonotypes, under half of them owing to an unresolved V gene in the studies checked, with the rest unexplained. For V, J and clone size, that table is used; D and trimming come from the DNA. Within this sample are under 35,000 clones, with around 85% of them counted one time only. The biggest ten clones account for under 2.5% of the sample.

Study-level results and caveats: Compared with healthy CD4+ repertoires, CD4-sorted patient repertoires appeared more clonal, and this difference remained even after the putative leukemic clones were removed. The data were not HLA-matched, and the relatively small sample size could explain the higher clonality seen in CD4+ compared with CD8+ T-LGLL. TRBV06-family usage was enriched among the top patient clones (8/27) compared with healthy controls (2/35). The main leukemic clonotypes were found to be private to each patient, although approximately 25% of the main leukemic clonotypes were detected at low frequency in the non-leukemic repertoires of other patients.

Buffy coats from some 35 blood donors, supplied by the Finnish Red Cross blood service, were used as healthy controls. All TCR-sequenced material derived from peripheral blood: patient blood samples and healthy donor buffy coats. Ficoll-Hypaque gradient centrifugation was used to isolate peripheral blood mononuclear cells. CD4+ cells were purified magnetically from the buffy coats of healthy controls. Genomic DNA was extracted with the Gentra Puregene Cell and Tissue kit and quantified on a Qubit 2.0 fluorometer. This TCR came from a human donor in good health. The sequence links TRBV7-2 to TRBJ2-7; TRBD1 might be the D gene, on 6 matching bases. Sample: CD4+ T cells from blood buffy coats. The CDR3 protein is CASSIQGYEQYF. The DNA sequence is as follows: TGTGCCAGCAGTATACAGGGATACGAGCAGTACTTC.